This T cell receptor (beta chain) was profiled in a study of OX40 agonist ivuxolimab in advanced cancers. V lost 3 bases and J 8 bases, leaving 20 bases between the germline ends. Looked up from germline, CDR1 is MDHEN and CDR2 is SYDVKM. This CDR3 comprises 16 residues. Data came from immunoSEQ multiplex PCR; TCRdb stores just in-frame clones and leaves some out. The sample yields tens of thousands of clones, around 90% seen once. This sequence was found in an adult with an advanced solid tumor such as melanoma, head and neck, liver or kidney cancer. Sequencing used CD4+ or CD8+ T cells sorted from blood, obtained in a trial of the OX40 agonist ivuxolimab. V and J are TRBV28 and TRBJ2-1; TRBD2 is a possible D gene (7 bases). CDR3 bases: TGTGCCAGCAGTTTCCCGGTCGGTGGGGGGGCCTATGAGCAGTTCTTC. This codes for CASSFPVGGGAYEQFF.